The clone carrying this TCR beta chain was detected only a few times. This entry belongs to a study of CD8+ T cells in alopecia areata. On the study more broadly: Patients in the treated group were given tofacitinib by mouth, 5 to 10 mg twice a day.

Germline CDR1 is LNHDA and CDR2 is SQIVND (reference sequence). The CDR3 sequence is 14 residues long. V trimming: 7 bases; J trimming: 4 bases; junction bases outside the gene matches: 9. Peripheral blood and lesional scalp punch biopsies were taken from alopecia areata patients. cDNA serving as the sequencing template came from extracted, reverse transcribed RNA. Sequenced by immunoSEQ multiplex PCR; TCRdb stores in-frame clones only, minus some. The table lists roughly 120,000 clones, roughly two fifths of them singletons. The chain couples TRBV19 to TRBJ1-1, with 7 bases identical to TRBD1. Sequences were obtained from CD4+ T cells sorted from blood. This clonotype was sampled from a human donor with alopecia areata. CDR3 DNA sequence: TGTGCCAGTACCCCACAGGGGCGAGGCACTGAAGCTTTCTTT. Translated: CASTPQGRGTEAFF.